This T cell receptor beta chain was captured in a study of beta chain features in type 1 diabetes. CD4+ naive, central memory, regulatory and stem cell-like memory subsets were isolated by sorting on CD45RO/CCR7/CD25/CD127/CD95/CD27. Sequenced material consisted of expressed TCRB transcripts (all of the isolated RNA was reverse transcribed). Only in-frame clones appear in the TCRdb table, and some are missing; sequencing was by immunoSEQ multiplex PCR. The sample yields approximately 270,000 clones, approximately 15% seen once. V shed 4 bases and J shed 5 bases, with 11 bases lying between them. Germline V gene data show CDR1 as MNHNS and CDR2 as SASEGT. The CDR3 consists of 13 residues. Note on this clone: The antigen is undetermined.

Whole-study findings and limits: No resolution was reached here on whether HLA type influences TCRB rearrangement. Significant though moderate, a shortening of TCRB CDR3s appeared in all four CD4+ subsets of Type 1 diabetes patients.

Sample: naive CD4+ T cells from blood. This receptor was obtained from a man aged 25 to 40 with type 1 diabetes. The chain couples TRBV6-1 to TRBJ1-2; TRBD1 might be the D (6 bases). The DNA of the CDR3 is TGTGCCAGCAGTGTACACAGGGCATATGGCTACACCTTC. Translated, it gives CASSVHRAYGYTF.